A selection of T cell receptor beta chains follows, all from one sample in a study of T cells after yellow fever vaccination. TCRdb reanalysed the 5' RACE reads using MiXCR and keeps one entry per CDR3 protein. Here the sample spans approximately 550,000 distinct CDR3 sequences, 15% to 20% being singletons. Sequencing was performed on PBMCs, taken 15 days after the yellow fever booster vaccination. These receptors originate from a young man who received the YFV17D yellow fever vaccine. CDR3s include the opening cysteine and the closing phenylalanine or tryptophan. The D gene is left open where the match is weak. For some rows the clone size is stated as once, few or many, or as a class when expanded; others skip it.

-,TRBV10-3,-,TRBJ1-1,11,CAVTSNTEAFF,TGTGCCGTAACAAGTAACACTGAAGCTTTCTTT
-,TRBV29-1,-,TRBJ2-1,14,CSVRTVHDGNEQFF,TGCAGCGTGCGGACTGTCCACGACGGCAATGAGCAGTTCTTC
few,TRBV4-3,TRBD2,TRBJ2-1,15,CASSQDPGGRFEQFF,TGCGCCAGCAGCCAAGATCCGGGAGGGCGTTTTGAGCAGTTCTTC
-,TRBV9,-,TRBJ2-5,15,CASSVELGGGETQYF,TGTGCCAGCAGCGTAGAACTGGGTGGGGGAGAGACCCAGTACTTC
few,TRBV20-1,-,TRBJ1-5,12,CSAGTSNQPQHF,TGCAGTGCTGGGACAAGCAATCAGCCCCAGCATTTT
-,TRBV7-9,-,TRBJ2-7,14,CASGNVNQEYEQYF,TGTGCCAGCGGGAATGTGAACCAAGAGTACGAGCAGTACTTC
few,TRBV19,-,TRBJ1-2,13,CASSIRGNYGYTF,TGTGCCAGTAGTATACGGGGGAACTATGGCTACACCTTC
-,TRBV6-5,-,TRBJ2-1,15,CASSYEPSLHDEQFF,TGTGCCAGCAGTTACGAACCCTCTCTACACGATGAGCAGTTCTTC
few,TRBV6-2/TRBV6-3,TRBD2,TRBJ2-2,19,CASSSRSLGSGRFTGELFF,TGTGCCAGCAGTTCTCGTTCCCTAGGGAGCGGGAGATTCACCGGGGAGCTGTTTTTT
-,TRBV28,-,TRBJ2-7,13,CASSGDGSYEQYF,TGTGCCAGCAGTGGGGACGGCTCCTACGAGCAGTACTTC
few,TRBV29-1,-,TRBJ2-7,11,CSVEWGGRQYF,TGCAGCGTTGAATGGGGGGGCCGCCAGTACTTC
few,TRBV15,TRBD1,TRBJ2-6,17,CATSLRQGFTGANVLTF,TGTGCCACCAGCTTAAGACAGGGGTTTACTGGGGCCAACGTCCTGACTTTC
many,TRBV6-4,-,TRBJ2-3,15,CASSEGVFGTDTQYF,TGTGCCAGCAGTGAAGGGGTCTTTGGCACAGATACGCAGTATTTT
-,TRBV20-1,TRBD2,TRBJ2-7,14,CSARATSGLYEQYF,TGCAGTGCTAGGGCAACTAGCGGACTCTACGAGCAGTACTTC
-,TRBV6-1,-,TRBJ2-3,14,CASRIDGATDTQYF,TGTGCCAGCAGAATCGACGGAGCGACAGATACGCAGTATTTT
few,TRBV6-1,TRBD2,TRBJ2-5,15,CASSRTSGEWETQYF,TGTGCCAGCAGTAGGACTAGCGGGGAATGGGAGACCCAGTACTTC
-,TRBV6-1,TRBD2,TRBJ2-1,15,CAVSRTSGGLLEQFF,TGTGCCGTTTCCCGGACTAGCGGGGGCCTATTGGAGCAGTTCTTC
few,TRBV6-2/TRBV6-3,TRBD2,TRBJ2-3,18,CASRQTPLAISLVNTQYF,TGTGCCAGCAGACAAACCCCACTAGCGATATCCTTAGTGAATACGCAGTATTTT
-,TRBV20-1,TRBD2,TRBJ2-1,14,CSAGLAGKYNEQFF,TGCAGTGCTGGGCTAGCGGGAAAATACAATGAGCAGTTCTTC
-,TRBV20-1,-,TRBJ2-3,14,CSALGGTSTDTQYF,TGCAGTGCCCTCGGCGGAACAAGCACAGATACGCAGTATTTT
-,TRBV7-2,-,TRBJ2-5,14,CASSLDRDGSSQYF,TGTGCCAGCAGCTTAGATAGGGACGGTAGCTCGCAGTACTTC
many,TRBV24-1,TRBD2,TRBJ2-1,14,CATSGGSSYNEQFF,TGTGCCACCAGTGGCGGGAGCTCCTACAATGAGCAGTTCTTC
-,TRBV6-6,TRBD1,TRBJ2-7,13,CASKGQDFYEQYF,TGTGCCAGCAAGGGACAGGACTTCTACGAGCAGTACTTC
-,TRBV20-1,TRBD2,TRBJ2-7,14,CSAKGLAGGYEQYF,TGCAGTGCTAAGGGACTAGCGGGAGGTTACGAGCAGTACTTC
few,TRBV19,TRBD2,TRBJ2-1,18,CASSILGNTIGRDNEQFF,TGTGCCAGTAGTATATTAGGTAACACCATTGGGAGGGACAATGAGCAGTTCTTC
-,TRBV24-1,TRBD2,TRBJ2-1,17,CATSEGSGRSSYNEQFF,TGTGCCACCAGTGAGGGTAGCGGGAGGAGCTCCTACAATGAGCAGTTCTTC
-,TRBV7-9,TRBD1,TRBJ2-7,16,CASSLIGREGAHEQYF,TGTGCCAGCAGCCTTATTGGAAGAGAGGGGGCCCACGAGCAGTACTTC
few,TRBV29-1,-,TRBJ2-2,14,CSVVSADLGGELFF,TGCAGCGTTGTATCGGCGGACCTAGGGGGGGAGCTGTTTTTT
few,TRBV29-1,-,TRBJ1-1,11,CSAREVTEAFF,TGCAGCGCTAGAGAGGTTACTGAAGCTTTCTTT
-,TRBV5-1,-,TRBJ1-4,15,CASSDRQASNEKLFF,TGCGCCAGCAGCGACCGACAGGCATCTAATGAAAAACTGTTTTTT
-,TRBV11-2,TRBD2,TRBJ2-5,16,CASSLDRVLAGETQYF,TGTGCCAGCAGCTTAGATAGGGTGCTAGCGGGGGAGACCCAGTACTTC
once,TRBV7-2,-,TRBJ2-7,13,CASSLNGPREQYF,TGTGCCAGCAGCTTAAACGGACCTCGGGAGCAGTACTTC
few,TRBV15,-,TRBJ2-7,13,CATSMTQPYEQYF,TGTGCCACCAGCATGACACAGCCCTACGAGCAGTACTTC
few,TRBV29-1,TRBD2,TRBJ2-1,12,CSPRLAGELQFF,TGCAGCCCAAGACTAGCGGGAGAATTACAGTTCTTC
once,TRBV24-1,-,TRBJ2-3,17,CATSDLSRGPDTDTQYF,TGTGCCACCAGTGATTTGTCCCGGGGGCCCGACACAGATACGCAGTATTTT
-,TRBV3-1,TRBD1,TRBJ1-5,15,CASSRGQGAGQPQHF,TGTGCCAGCAGCCGGGGTCAGGGGGCAGGTCAGCCCCAGCATTTT
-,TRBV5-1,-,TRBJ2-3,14,CASSLYRITDTQYF,TGCGCCAGCAGCTTATACAGAATCACAGATACGCAGTATTTT
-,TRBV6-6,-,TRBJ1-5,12,CASRKGDHPQHF,TGTGCCAGCAGAAAAGGGGATCATCCCCAGCATTTT
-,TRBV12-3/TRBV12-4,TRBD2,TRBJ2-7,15,CASRTGTSGEYEQYF,TGTGCCAGCAGGACCGGGACTAGCGGAGAGTACGAGCAGTACTTC
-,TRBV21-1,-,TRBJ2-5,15,CASGEGGTYQETQYF,TGTGCCAGCGGGGAGGGCGGGACGTACCAAGAGACCCAGTACTTC
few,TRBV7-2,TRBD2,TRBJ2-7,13,CASSPQLAGEQYF,TGTGCCAGCAGCCCGCAACTAGCGGGAGAGCAGTACTTC
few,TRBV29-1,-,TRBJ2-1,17,CSASGTATKTDYNEQFF,TGCAGCGCCTCCGGTACAGCAACAAAAACGGACTACAATGAGCAGTTCTTC
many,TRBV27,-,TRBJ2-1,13,CASSLSWEGEQFF,TGTGCCAGCAGTTTATCATGGGAAGGTGAGCAGTTCTTC
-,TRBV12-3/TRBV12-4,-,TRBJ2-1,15,CASSFGVSSYNEQFF,TGTGCCAGCAGTTTTGGCGTCAGCTCCTACAATGAGCAGTTCTTC
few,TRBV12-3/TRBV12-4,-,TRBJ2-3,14,CASSPGDARDTQYF,TGTGCCAGCAGCCCGGGGGACGCAAGAGATACGCAGTATTTT